The 21 T cell receptor beta chains below come from one sample, sequenced in a study of blood T cell repertoires in COVID-19. Produced via immunoSEQ multiplex PCR; TCRdb's table is partial and in-frame only. Here the sample spans 200,000 to 250,000 clones, 70% to 90% being singletons. Specimen: peripheral blood. The receptor set was obtained from a man aged 50 to 60 with COVID-19, enrolled during active disease.

The chain joins TRBV18 to TRBJ2-5; 8 nucleotides align to TRBD2. V lost 0 bases, J lost 4 bases, and 4 bases stayed unmatched. CDR1 KGHSH and CDR2 LQKENI come from the germline V gene. The CDR3 totals 15 residues. For the CDR3, the DNA is TGTGCCAGCTCACCACCGAGCGGGAGTCCAGAGACCCAGTACTTC. Amino acid sequence: CASSPPSGSPETQYF.

V is TRBV3-1 (or the pseudogene TRBV3-2) and J is TRBJ2-1, with 9 bases identical to TRBD2. The CDR3 runs to 16 residues. Germline trimming cut 1 base from V and 5 bases from J; bases unmatched to any gene: 6. Germline values: CDR1 LGHDT, CDR2 YNNKEL (reference sequence). CDR3 in DNA: TGTGCCAGCAGCCAAGGCCCCGTAGCGGGAGACAATGAGCAGTTCTTC. It specifies CASSQGPVAGDNEQFF.

This chain uses TRBV29-1 with TRBJ1-2; D is ambiguous. The CDR3 runs to 10 residues. V was trimmed by 6 bases and J by 7 bases, leaving 9 bases between them. The germline gives CDR1 SQVTM, CDR2 ANQGSEA. CDR3 sequence (DNA): TGCAGCGTGGAGGGTTCTGGCTACACCTTC. Its translation is CSVEGSGYTF.

The CDR3 protein is CASSPGLAGFNEQFF. The CDR3 coding sequence is TGTGCCAGCAGCCCGGGACTAGCGGGGTTCAATGAGCAGTTCTTC. The V and J genes are TRBV5-4 and TRBJ2-1; 13 nucleotides align to TRBD2. The CDR3 has 15 residues. Germline V gene sequence: CDR1 SGHNT, CDR2 YYREEE (reference sequence). The V gene end was trimmed by 4 bases and the J gene end by 6 bases; junction bases not matched to a gene: 4.

The DNA of the CDR3 is TGTGCCAGCAGCGTGAACTTACCCGCAGAGCAGTTCTTC. It yields the protein CASSVNLPAEQFF. This chain joins TRBV9 and TRBJ2-1, with D hard to call. With 2 bases removed from V and 10 bases from J, the gap between germline ends came to 13 bases. The CDR3 totals 13 residues. Germline CDR1 reads SGDLS; CDR2 reads YYNGEE.

The chain joins TRBV4-3 to TRBJ2-7; possibly TRBD2 for D (6 bases). In germline, CDR1 is LGHNA, CDR2 YSLEER. V lost 4 bases and J 1 base, leaving 11 bases between the germline ends. The CDR3 extends over 14 amino acids. CDR3 nucleotides: TGCGCCAGCAGCCCCTGGAGGGGTTCCTACGAGCAGTACTTC. The encoded protein is CASSPWRGSYEQYF.

This chain connects TRBV5-4 to TRBJ2-1; D is possibly TRBD2 (5 bases). This CDR3 comprises 15 residues. CDR1 is SGHNT and CDR2 is YYREEE in the germline V gene (reference sequence). Trimming cost V 1 base and J 5 bases, with 13 bases left between them. DNA of the CDR3: TGTGCCAGCAGCTTGCGGGGAGCCGGGGACAATGAGCAGTTCTTC. Protein: CASSLRGAGDNEQFF.

CDR3 loop: CASILRDNTEAFF. CDR3 bases: TGTGCCAGCATTTTACGGGATAACACTGAAGCTTTCTTT. The rearrangement links TRBV6-1 to TRBJ1-1; no clear D gene. Trimming pared 7 bases from V and 2 bases from J, leaving 11 bases between. The CDR3 consists of 13 residues. The germline CDR1 and CDR2 sequences are MNHNS and SASEGT.

This rearrangement joins TRBV7-9 to TRBJ1-4; no clear D. The CDR3 loop spans 15 amino acids. Germline CDR1 is SEHNR and CDR2 is FQNEAQ (reference sequence). Trimming removed 4 bases at V and 8 bases at J, with 17 bases between. The chain's CDR3 is CASSSSTLLREKLFF. Here the CDR3 DNA reads TGTGCCAGCAGCTCCTCGACACTCCTCCGAGAAAAACTGTTTTTT.

The DNA for the CDR3 is TGTGCCAGCAGCTCCTCACCGGGTCGAACCGGGGAGCTGTTTTTT. Residues: CASSSSPGRTGELFF. The rearrangement links TRBV7-3 to TRBJ2-2; the D is unclear. From germline, CDR1 is SGHTA and CDR2 FQGTGA. The ends were cut back, 4 bases at V and 5 bases at J, with 14 bases in the middle. This CDR3 has 15 residues.

This clone was recorded a few times. The chain combines TRBV6-5 with TRBJ1-1, with unresolved D. The CDR3 is 11 amino acids. The ends were cut back, 7 bases at V and 2 bases at J, with 5 bases in the middle. The germline CDR1 and CDR2 sequences are MNHEY and SVGAGI. This CDR3 reads CASTYNTEAFF. In DNA, the CDR3 is TGTGCCAGCACCTATAACACTGAAGCTTTCTTT.

The rearrangement links TRBV6-2 or TRBV6-3 to TRBJ2-5; 7 bases are shared with TRBD2. With V trimmed by 2 bases and J by 4 bases, 10 bases remained unmatched. This CDR3 contains 16 residues. CDR1 is MNHEY, CDR2 SVGEGT, per germline. Here the CDR3 DNA reads TGTGCCAGCAGTTACCCCACGGCGGGGGAGGGAGAGACCCAGTACTTC. Protein sequence: CASSYPTAGEGETQYF.

This clone was picked up a small number of times. The V and J genes are TRBV28 and TRBJ2-3, with 7 nucleotides matching TRBD2. V shed 2 bases, J shed 0 bases, and the junction held 5 bases outside the gene matches. Germline V gene data show CDR1 as MDHEN and CDR2 as SYDVKM. The CDR3 covers 16 residues. CDR3 bases: TGTGCCAGCAGTTTAGGGAGGGTACTAAGCACAGATACGCAGTATTTT. Protein: CASSLGRVLSTDTQYF.

This clone was recorded once. The chain has TRBV13 and TRBJ2-1; TRBD2 might be the D (5 bases). The germline V gene encodes CDR1 PRHDT and CDR2 FYEKMQ (reference sequence). Deletions cut 1 base from V and 3 bases from J, with 16 bases between. The CDR3 has 17 residues. The CDR3 reads CASSLEGAGPHYNEQFF. Here the CDR3 DNA reads TGTGCCAGCAGCTTAGAGGGTGCGGGCCCGCACTACAATGAGCAGTTCTTC.

This chain links TRBV19 with TRBJ2-2; tentatively, D is TRBD1 (6 bases). Germline V gene sequence: CDR1 LNHDA, CDR2 SQIVND (reference sequence). The CDR3 consists of 15 residues. V was shortened by 6 bases and J by 1 base, with 12 bases between the two germline ends. The CDR3 protein is CASRSGTLNTGELFF. The CDR3 nucleotides read TGTGCCAGTAGATCTGGGACATTGAACACCGGGGAGCTGTTTTTT.

On this clone: At the DNA level, this CDR3 is encoded by other sequences in the same sample as well. V is TRBV30 and J is TRBJ1-1; maybe TRBD1 (5 bases). Germline values: CDR1 GTSNPN, CDR2 SVGIG (reference sequence). The CDR3 sequence is 13 residues long. The V end was cut by 0 bases, the J end by 6 bases, with 11 bases between. CDR3 DNA sequence: TGTGCCTGGAGTGTGGGGGGTCCGGCTGAAGCTTTCTTT. Protein: CAWSVGGPAEAFF.

The rearrangement joins TRBV19 to TRBJ1-4; D uncertain. Germline CDR1 LNHDA, CDR2 SQIVND (reference sequence). V was clipped by 5 bases and J by 0 bases, with 7 bases between them. The CDR3 spans 14 residues. The CDR3 DNA reads as TGTGCCAGTAGTGGCGGGGCAACTAATGAAAAACTGTTTTTT. Protein product: CASSGGATNEKLFF.

This rearrangement joins TRBV5-6 to TRBJ2-7; 7 nucleotides line up with TRBD1. The ends lost 1 base at V and 5 bases at J; junction bases unmatched: 6. The CDR3 covers 14 residues. Germline V gene data show CDR1 as SGHDT and CDR2 as YYEEEE. CDR3 nucleotides: TGTGCCAGCAGCTTGAGACAGGGTGTCGACGAGCAGTACTTC. Its protein product is CASSLRQGVDEQYF.

In its sample, this clone was seen once. The chain employs TRBV19 and TRBJ2-7; 7 positions agree with TRBD2. CDR3 length: 14 residues. Germline V gene lookup returns CDR1 LNHDA and CDR2 SQIVND (reference sequence). Losses at the gene ends were 5 bases for V and 7 bases for J; bases not matched to a gene: 11. The CDR3 coding sequence is TGTGCCAGTAGTGCGGGACTACTCGCGGGAGAGCAGTACTTC. This encodes CASSAGLLAGEQYF. Full variable domain (outside the CDR3, taken from reference TRBV19 and TRBJ2-7): DGGITQSPKYLFRKEGQNVTLSCEQNLNHDAMYWYRQDPGQGLRLIYYSQIVNDFQKGDIAEGYSVSREKKESFPLTVTSAQKNPTAFYLCASSAGLLAGEQYFGPGTRLTVT.

V usage is TRBV28 and J usage is TRBJ1-2; 7 bases align to TRBD1. From germline, CDR1 is MDHEN and CDR2 SYDVKM. Germline trimming cut 4 bases from V and 7 bases from J; bases unmatched to any gene: 6. The CDR3 has 13 residues. The CDR3 spells CASSSQGPIGYTF. The CDR3, as DNA: TGTGCCAGCAGTTCACAGGGGCCAATTGGCTACACCTTC.

The chain couples TRBV15 to TRBJ2-5; D is uncertain. Trimming removed 4 bases at V and 2 bases at J, with 11 bases between. Looked up from germline, CDR1 is LNHNV and CDR2 is YYDKDF (reference sequence). The CDR3 extends over 14 amino acids. CDR3 sequence: CATSTSVGQETQYF. The DNA for the CDR3 is TGTGCCACCAGCACCTCCGTCGGGCAAGAGACCCAGTACTTC.